This paragraph covers one T cell receptor (beta chain) sequence. This sample was included in a study of blood T cell repertoires in COVID-19. V lost 1 base and J lost 0; bases outside the gene matches: 7. The V gene's germline CDR1 is MGHRA and CDR2 YSYEKL. This CDR3 has 17 amino acids. Generated by immunoSEQ multiplex PCR, the TCRdb table keeps only in-frame clones and is missing some. The sample shows about 26,000 clones, about 84% of them seen only once. The V call is TRBV4-1, the J call TRBJ2-3; 7 bases are a match to TRBD2. The sequencing input was peripheral blood. This clonotype was obtained from a middle-aged man with active or convalescent COVID-19. The CDR3 nucleotides are TGCGCCAGCAGCCAAGCTCTTTCGGGAGGCAGCACAGATACGCAGTATTTT. Translation: CASSQALSGGSTDTQYF.